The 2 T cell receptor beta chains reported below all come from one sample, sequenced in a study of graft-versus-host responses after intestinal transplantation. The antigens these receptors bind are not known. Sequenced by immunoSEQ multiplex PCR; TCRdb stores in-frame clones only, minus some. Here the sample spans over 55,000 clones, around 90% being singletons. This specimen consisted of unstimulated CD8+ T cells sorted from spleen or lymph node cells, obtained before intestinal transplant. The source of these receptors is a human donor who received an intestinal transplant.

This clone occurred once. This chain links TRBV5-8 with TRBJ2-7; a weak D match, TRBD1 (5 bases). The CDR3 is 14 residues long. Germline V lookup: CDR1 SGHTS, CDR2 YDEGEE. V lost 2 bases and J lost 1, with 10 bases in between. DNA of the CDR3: TGTGCCAGCAGCTTAGGGGCCGTATCCTACGAGCAGTACTTC. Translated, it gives CASSLGAVSYEQYF.

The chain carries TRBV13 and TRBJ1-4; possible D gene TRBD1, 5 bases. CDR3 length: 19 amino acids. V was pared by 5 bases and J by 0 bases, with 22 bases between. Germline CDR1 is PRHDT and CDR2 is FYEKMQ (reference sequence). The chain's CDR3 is CASSQGLLASFATNEKLFF. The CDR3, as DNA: TGTGCCAGCAGCCAGGGACTCCTAGCTTCGTTTGCAACTAATGAAAAACTGTTTTTT. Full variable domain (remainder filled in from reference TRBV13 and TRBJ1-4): AAGVIQSPRHLIKEKRETATLKCYPIPRHDTVYWYQQGPGQDPQFLISFYEKMQSDKGSIPDRFSAQQFSDYHSELNMSSLELGDSALYFCASSQGLLASFATNEKLFFGSGTQLSVL.